These 31 T cell receptor beta chains came from one sample sequenced in a study of blood T cell repertoires in COVID-19. Sequencing used immunoSEQ multiplex PCR; TCRdb keeps in-frame clones, though not all of them. The table has some 80,000 clones, around 87% seen once. Sequenced: peripheral blood. The receptors shown here come from an elderly man with active or convalescent COVID-19.

This clone was recorded once. The genes are TRBV5-1 and TRBJ1-1; the D gene is possibly TRBD1 (6 bases). Germline CDR1 reads SGHRS; CDR2 reads YFSETQ. Trimming took 4 bases from V and 4 from J, leaving 14 bases between them. The CDR3 totals 14 residues. The CDR3 is CASSVAQGGTEAFF. CDR3 in DNA: TGCGCCAGCAGCGTGGCACAGGGCGGCACTGAAGCTTTCTTT.

The gene calls are TRBV5-1 and TRBJ1-2, with TRBD1 matching 8 bases. Germline assignment: CDR1 SGHRS and CDR2 YFSETQ. The CDR3 has 14 residues. V lost 4 bases and J lost 3; bases outside the gene matches: 5. CDR3 sequence: CASSPPGQDYGYTF. CDR3 DNA: TGCGCCAGCAGCCCGCCGGGACAGGACTATGGCTACACCTTC.

J is TRBJ2-2 and V is TRBV10-3; D ambiguous. Trimming removed 8 bases at V and 0 bases at J, with 10 bases between. CDR1 is ENHRY and CDR2 is SYGVKD in the germline V gene. The CDR3 is made up of 14 amino acids. The CDR3, as DNA: TGTGCCATCTCCGACACCTCGAACACCGGGGAGCTGTTTTTT. It yields the protein CAISDTSNTGELFF.

The chain links TRBV7-6 to TRBJ2-5, with D perhaps matching TRBD1 (5 bases). V dropped 2 bases and J dropped 5 bases, with 12 bases sitting between them. CDR1 is SGHVS and CDR2 is FNYEAQ in the germline V gene. This CDR3 spans 14 amino acids. The CDR3, as DNA: TGTGCCAGCAGCTTACAGGGTCTTCGGGAGACCCAGTACTTC. Translating it yields CASSLQGLRETQYF.

The chain carries TRBV24-1 and TRBJ1-1; D unresolved. Per the germline V gene, CDR1 is KGHDR and CDR2 is SFDVKD. The CDR3 has 14 residues. V lost 11 bases and J lost 5, with 20 bases in between. CDR3 DNA sequence: TGTGCCAACGGAACTAGGGTGGCTTGGACTGAAGCTTTCTTT. This gives the protein CANGTRVAWTEAFF.

The chain is built from TRBV29-1 and TRBJ2-1; tentatively, D is TRBD1 (6 bases). The CDR3 is 15 residues long. Germline assignment: CDR1 SQVTM and CDR2 ANQGSEA. With 6 bases removed from V and 3 bases from J, the gap between germline ends came to 18 bases. The CDR3, as DNA: TGCAGCGTCCTTGGGGGTACAGGGAACTACAATGAGCAGTTCTTC. This codes for CSVLGGTGNYNEQFF.

The V gene is TRBV5-4, the J gene TRBJ2-2; no firm D call. Trimming left V 4 bases short and J 2 bases short, with 9 bases between. The CDR3 sequence is 14 residues long. CDR1 and CDR2 from the germline V gene are SGHNT and YYREEE (reference sequence). This CDR3 reads CASSHGENTGELFF. The CDR3 DNA is TGTGCCAGCAGCCACGGAGAAAACACCGGGGAGCTGTTTTTT. The complete variable domain, with remaining parts taken from reference TRBV5-4 and TRBJ2-2, reads ETGVTQSPTHLIKTRGQQVTLRCSSQSGHNTVSWYQQALGQGPQFIFQYYREEENGRGNFPPRFSGLQFPNYSSELNVNALELDDSALYLCASSHGENTGELFFGEGSRLTVL.

This clone occurred once. The chain couples TRBV11-2 to TRBJ2-7, with TRBD2 identical over 10 bases. The V segment lost 3 bases and the J segment 3 bases; nucleotides outside the gene matches: 2. CDR1 and CDR2 (germline): SGHAT, FQNNGV. The CDR3 has 14 amino acids. The CDR3 region is CASSLGTSDYEQYV. In nucleotides, the CDR3 is TGTGCCAGCAGCTTGGGGACTAGCGACTACGAGCAGTACGTC.

This clone showed up just a few times. The chain recombines TRBV10-2 with TRBJ2-2; 7 bases fit TRBD2. Germline V gene data show CDR1 as WSHSY and CDR2 as SAAADI. The CDR3 covers 17 residues. Trimming cost V 0 bases and J 5 bases; bases outside gene matches: 9. The CDR3 spells CASSESRGRAGTGELFF. The CDR3 DNA sequence: TGCGCCAGCAGTGAGTCGAGAGGGAGGGCCGGGACCGGGGAGCTGTTTTTT.

As concerns this clone: Other DNA sequences in the sample encode the same CDR3. The chain couples TRBV5-1 to TRBJ1-6; TRBD1 matches at 7 bases. The CDR3 length is 14 residues. After removal of 2 bases from V and 7 bases from J, the junction contained 3 bases not matched to a gene. Per the germline V gene, CDR1 is SGHRS and CDR2 is YFSETQ. The CDR3 sequence: CASSLGTANSPLHF. DNA for the CDR3: TGCGCCAGCAGCTTAGGGACAGCCAATTCACCCCTCCACTTT. The full variable domain, in which reference TRBV5-1 and TRBJ1-6 provide the parts outside the CDR3, is KAGVTQTPRYLIKTRGQQVTLSCSPISGHRSVSWYQQTPGQGLQFLFEYFSETQRNKGNFPGRFSGRQFSNSRSEMNVSTLELGDSALYLCASSLGTANSPLHFGNGTRLTVT.

The chain uses TRBV7-9 and TRBJ1-4; possible D gene TRBD1, 5 bases. Germline CDR1 and CDR2: SEHNR and FQNEAQ (reference sequence). The V end was cut by 5 bases, the J end by 5 bases, with 18 bases between. The CDR3 loop spans 16 amino acids. The CDR3 loop reads CASSTGGRGVNEKLFF. CDR3 DNA sequence: TGTGCCAGCAGCACCGGGGGGAGGGGTGTGAATGAAAAACTGTTTTTT.

The chain couples TRBV5-1 to TRBJ1-2; D might be TRBD1 (5 bases). CDR1 and CDR2 from the germline V gene are SGHRS and YFSETQ. This CDR3 is 15 amino acids long. The V and J ends lost 4 bases and 0 bases respectively, with 13 bases between them. The CDR3: CASSPYGGANYGYTF. DNA for the CDR3: TGCGCCAGCAGCCCTTACGGGGGAGCTAACTATGGCTACACCTTC.

This clone turned up a few times. CDR3 sequence reads: CASSPDRVRMNTEAFF. The CDR3 coding sequence is TGTGCCAGCAGCCCCGACAGGGTGCGGATGAACACTGAAGCTTTCTTT. J is TRBJ1-1 and V is TRBV11-2; 7 bases map to TRBD1. Per germline, CDR1 SGHAT and CDR2 FQNNGV. Trimming at V came to 5 bases and at J to 0 bases, leaving 9 bases not matched to a gene. This CDR3 is 16 amino acids long. The whole variable domain, remainder taken from reference TRBV11-2 and TRBJ1-1, is EAGVAQSPRYKIIEKRQSVAFWCNPISGHATLYWYQQILGQGPKLLIQFQNNGVVDDSQLPKDRFSAERLKGVDSTLKIQPAKLEDSAVYLCASSPDRVRMNTEAFFGQGTRLTVV.

V usage is TRBV5-1 and J usage is TRBJ2-5; TRBD2 matches 9 bases. Germline values: CDR1 SGHRS, CDR2 YFSETQ. The CDR3 spans 16 residues. The junction had 9 bases not matched to a gene; V was cut back by 5 bases and J by 1 base. This CDR3 is CASRANSGGIQETQYF. The DNA of the CDR3 is TGCGCCAGCAGGGCCAATAGCGGGGGAATCCAAGAGACCCAGTACTTC.

The V and J genes are TRBV3-1 (or the pseudogene TRBV3-2) and TRBJ1-1, with TRBD1 as a possible D gene (5 bases). Germline CDR1 and CDR2: LGHDT and YNNKEL (reference sequence). The CDR3 is made up of 14 amino acids. Trimming removed 1 base at V and 8 bases at J, with 14 bases between. CDR3 nucleotides: TGTGCCAGCAGCCAAGCCTTGGCAGGGAGGGAAGCTTTCTTT. Translation: CASSQALAGREAFF.

The chain is built from TRBV6-5 and TRBJ2-7; 8 positions match TRBD1. The CDR3 is 13 residues long. Germline V gene data show CDR1 as MNHEY and CDR2 as SVGAGI. With 8 bases clipped from V and 0 bases from J, the junction kept 3 bases outside the gene matches. The CDR3 protein is CASRDRSSYEQYV. The CDR3 DNA sequence: TGTGCCAGCCGGGACAGGAGCTCCTACGAGCAGTACGTC.

This rearrangement joins TRBV28 to TRBJ1-1; the match to TRBD1 covers 7 bases. V dropped 4 bases and J dropped 2; count of bases not matched to a gene: 13. The length of the CDR3 is 17 residues. Germline values: CDR1 MDHEN, CDR2 SYDVKM. Here the CDR3 reads CASSSRIKTGINTEAFF. The CDR3, as DNA: TGTGCCAGCAGTTCCCGAATCAAGACAGGGATAAACACTGAAGCTTTCTTT.

The gene calls are TRBV6-6 and TRBJ2-7; maybe TRBD1 (5 bases). Per the germline V gene, CDR1 is MNHNY and CDR2 is SVGAGI (reference sequence). The ends were cut back, 3 bases at V and 6 bases at J, with 12 bases in the middle. CDR3 length: 13 amino acids. Here the CDR3 reads CASSYGARGEQYV. The CDR3 DNA follows: TGTGCCAGCAGTTATGGGGCTCGAGGCGAGCAGTACGTC.

The chain is built from TRBV6-5 and TRBJ2-7; TRBD2 agrees at 13 bases. Germline V gene sequence: CDR1 MNHEY, CDR2 SVGAGI. V lost 8 bases, J lost 5 bases, and 6 bases stayed unmatched. The CDR3 extends over 14 amino acids. CDR3 region: CASRTSGRGDEQYV. The CDR3 nucleotides read TGTGCCAGCCGTACTAGCGGGAGGGGAGACGAGCAGTACGTC.

J is TRBJ2-7 and V is TRBV6-1, with a possible D match to TRBD1 (7 bases). The germline V and J ends were trimmed by 1 base and 1 base, with 14 bases remaining between them. The length of the CDR3 is 16 residues. The germline V gene has CDR1 MNHNS and CDR2 SASEGT. The CDR3 sequence is CASSEGQGGFSYEQYV. The CDR3, as DNA: TGTGCCAGCAGTGAAGGACAGGGAGGTTTTTCCTACGAGCAGTACGTC.

The chain is built from TRBV6-5 and TRBJ2-5, with no clear D. CDR1 MNHEY and CDR2 SVGAGI come from the germline V gene. The CDR3 covers 14 residues. Trimming pared 0 bases from V and 7 bases from J, leaving 12 bases between. As DNA, the CDR3 is TGTGCCAGCAGTTACTCGGGTTCCACGGGGACCCAGTACTTC. Its protein product is CASSYSGSTGTQYF.

V gene TRBV25-1 combines with J gene TRBJ2-1, with 11 nucleotides matching TRBD1. Germline CDR1 is MGHDK and CDR2 is SYGVNS. The trim removed 1 base at V and 6 bases at J, leaving 5 bases unmatched. The CDR3 spans 16 residues. CDR3 sequence: CASSESGTGGINEQFF. CDR3 DNA sequence: TGTGCCAGCAGTGAATCTGGGACAGGGGGGATCAATGAGCAGTTCTTC.

The CDR3 spells CASRGQGTSGETQYF. The CDR3 coding sequence is TGTGCCTCCAGGGGCCAGGGTACCTCTGGGGAGACCCAGTACTTC. This chain joins TRBV19 and TRBJ2-5; tentatively, D is TRBD1 (6 bases). The CDR3 is made up of 15 amino acids. V lost 11 bases to trimming and J lost 5 bases, with 24 bases between them. Germline V CDR1 and CDR2: LNHDA, SQIVND (reference sequence). Drawing the rest from reference TRBV19 and TRBJ2-5, the complete variable domain is DGGITQSPKYLFRKEGQNVTLSCEQNLNHDAMYWYRQDPGQGLRLIYYSQIVNDFQKGDIAEGYSVSREKKESFPLTVTSAQKNPTAFYLCASRGQGTSGETQYFGPGTRLLVL.

This clone came up once. The chain combines TRBV23-1 with TRBJ2-7, with D possibly TRBD2 on 6 matching bases. TRBV23-1 is known as an ORF, though its function is uncertain. The CDR3 loop spans 17 amino acids. V was shortened by 4 bases and J by 4 bases, with 23 bases between the two germline ends. The CDR3 sequence: CASSPGGPGRIGYEQYV. The CDR3 DNA reads TGCGCCAGCAGTCCGGGCGGTCCCGGGAGAATAGGTTACGAGCAGTACGTC.

This chain joins TRBV19 and TRBJ2-6; no clear D. V was pared by 8 bases and J by 4 bases, with 9 bases between. This CDR3 has 13 amino acids. From germline, CDR1 is LNHDA and CDR2 SQIVND (reference sequence). CDR3 DNA: TGTGCCAGTGTAGTATCCGGGGCCAACGTCCTGACTTTC. This sequence encodes CASVVSGANVLTF.

The chain is built from TRBV27 and TRBJ1-6; the D is unclear. The germline V gene encodes CDR1 MNHEY and CDR2 SMNVEV (reference sequence). CDR3 length: 19 residues. The germline V and J ends were trimmed by 0 bases and 9 bases, with 24 bases remaining between them. The CDR3 sequence is CASSLSPAISTRGGSPLHF. The CDR3 DNA reads TGTGCCAGCAGTTTATCGCCAGCGATCTCCACTCGAGGTGGTTCACCCCTCCACTTT.

This sequence joins TRBV27 and TRBJ1-1; TRBD1 matches at 8 bases. This CDR3 region has 14 residues. After removal of 6 bases from V and 3 bases from J, the junction contained 6 bases not matched to a gene. The germline V gene has CDR1 MNHEY and CDR2 SMNVEV (reference sequence). The CDR3 is CASSQRTGYTEAFF. CDR3 nucleotide sequence: TGTGCCAGCAGCCAGAGGACAGGGTACACTGAAGCTTTCTTT.

The chain combines TRBV28 with TRBJ1-1; D may be TRBD1 (5 bases). Germline values: CDR1 MDHEN, CDR2 SYDVKM. This CDR3 has 12 amino acids. Trimming stripped 5 bases from V and 10 bases from J, with 14 bases between. CDR3 sequence: CASSARGTRAFF. The CDR3 region has the DNA TGTGCCAGCAGTGCCCGGGGGACCAGAGCTTTCTTT.

The gene calls are TRBV19 and TRBJ1-1; 9 bases are shared with TRBD1. In germline, CDR1 is LNHDA, CDR2 SQIVND (reference sequence). This CDR3 comprises 14 residues. V was pared by 5 bases and J by 6 bases, with 7 bases of the junction left unmatched. CDR3: CASSGQGRIAEAFF. CDR3 nucleotides: TGTGCCAGTAGTGGACAGGGGCGGATCGCTGAAGCTTTCTTT. The full variable domain, completed using reference TRBV19 and TRBJ1-1, is DGGITQSPKYLFRKEGQNVTLSCEQNLNHDAMYWYRQDPGQGLRLIYYSQIVNDFQKGDIAEGYSVSREKKESFPLTVTSAQKNPTAFYLCASSGQGRIAEAFFGQGTRLTVV.

The J gene is TRBJ1-2, the V gene TRBV28; D is unresolved. The V gene's germline CDR1 is MDHEN and CDR2 SYDVKM. The CDR3 spans 15 residues. V was shortened by 5 bases and J by 4 bases, with 17 bases between the two germline ends. The DNA of the CDR3 is TGTGCCAGCAGTACTCCTGCTGGCCGGGGCTATGGCTACACCTTC. It translates to CASSTPAGRGYGYTF.

The chain combines TRBV7-3 with TRBJ2-7, with 8 bases fitting TRBD2. Trimming cost V 6 bases and J 2 bases; bases outside gene matches: 15. Germline V lookup: CDR1 SGHTA, CDR2 FQGTGA. The CDR3 is 17 residues long. The CDR3 region is CASRNRGGLGAPYEQYV. As DNA, the CDR3 is TGTGCCAGCAGAAACCGGGGGGGCCTAGGGGCCCCCTACGAGCAGTACGTC.